This T cell receptor (beta chain) was captured by sequencing in a study of cytomegalovirus exposure and HLA in healthy donors. This clone was observed once. Its cognate antigen is unknown. Both 60 Vbeta primers and 13 Jbeta primers went into the PCR. The table came from immunoSEQ multiplex PCR; TCRdb's copy has only in-frame clones and leaves some out. The data hold more than 95,000 clones, with under 80% observed a single time. Regarding the study as a whole: Presence/absence analyses assumed roughly uniform sequencing depth across donors.

Trimming at V came to 6 bases and at J to 4 bases, leaving 10 bases not matched to a gene. Looked up from germline, CDR1 is MNHEY and CDR2 is SMNVEV (reference sequence). The CDR3 is 15 amino acids. The V and J genes are TRBV27 and TRBJ2-3; 7 bases match TRBD1. The sequence derives from a woman aged 40-49 years in good health and CMV-seropositive. Sequenced sample: PBMCs. CDR3 loop: CASSTDRATADTQYF. The DNA of the CDR3 is TGTGCCAGCAGCACAGACAGGGCGACCGCAGATACGCAGTATTTT.